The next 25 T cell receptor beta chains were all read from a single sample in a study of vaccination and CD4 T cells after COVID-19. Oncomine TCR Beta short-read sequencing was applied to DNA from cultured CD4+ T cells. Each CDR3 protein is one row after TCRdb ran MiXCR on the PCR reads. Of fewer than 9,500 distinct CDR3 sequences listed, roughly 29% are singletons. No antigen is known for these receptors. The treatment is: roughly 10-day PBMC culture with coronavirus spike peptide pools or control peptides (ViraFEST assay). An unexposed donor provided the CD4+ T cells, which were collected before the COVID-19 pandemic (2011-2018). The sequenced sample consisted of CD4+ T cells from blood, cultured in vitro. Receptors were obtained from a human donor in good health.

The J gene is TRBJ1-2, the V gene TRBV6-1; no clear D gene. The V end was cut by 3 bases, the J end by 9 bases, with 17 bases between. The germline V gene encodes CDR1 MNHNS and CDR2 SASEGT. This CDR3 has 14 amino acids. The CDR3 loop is CASSEPGISASYTF. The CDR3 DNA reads TGTGCCAGCAGTGAGCCAGGAATATCGGCTAGCTACACCTTC.

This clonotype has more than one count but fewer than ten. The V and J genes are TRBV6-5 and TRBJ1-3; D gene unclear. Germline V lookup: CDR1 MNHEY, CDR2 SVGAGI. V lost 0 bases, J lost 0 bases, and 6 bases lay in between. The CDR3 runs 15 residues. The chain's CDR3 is CASSYSGSSGNTIYF. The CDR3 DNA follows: TGTGCCAGCAGTTACTCGGGCAGCTCTGGAAACACCATATATTTT.

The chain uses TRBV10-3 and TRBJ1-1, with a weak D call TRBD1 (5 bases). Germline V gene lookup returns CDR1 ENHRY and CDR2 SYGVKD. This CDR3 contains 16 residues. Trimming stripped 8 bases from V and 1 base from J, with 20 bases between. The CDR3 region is CAIFGGVGKTNTEAFF. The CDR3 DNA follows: TGTGCCATCTTCGGAGGGGTGGGCAAGACGAACACTGAAGCTTTCTTT.

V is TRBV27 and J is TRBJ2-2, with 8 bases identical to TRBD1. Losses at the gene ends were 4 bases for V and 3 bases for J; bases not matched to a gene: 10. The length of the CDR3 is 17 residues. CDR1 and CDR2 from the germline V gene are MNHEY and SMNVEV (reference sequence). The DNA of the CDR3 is TGTGCCAGCAGTTCCCCCAGGGGGCGGGTGGACACCGGGGAGCTGTTTTTT. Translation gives CASSSPRGRVDTGELFF.

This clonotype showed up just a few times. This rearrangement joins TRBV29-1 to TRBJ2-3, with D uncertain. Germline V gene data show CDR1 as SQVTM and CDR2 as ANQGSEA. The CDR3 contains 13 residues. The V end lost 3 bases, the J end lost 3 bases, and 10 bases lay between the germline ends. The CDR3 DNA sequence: TGCAGCGTTGAGGGTGTTTCGACAGATACGCAGTATTTT. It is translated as CSVEGVSTDTQYF.

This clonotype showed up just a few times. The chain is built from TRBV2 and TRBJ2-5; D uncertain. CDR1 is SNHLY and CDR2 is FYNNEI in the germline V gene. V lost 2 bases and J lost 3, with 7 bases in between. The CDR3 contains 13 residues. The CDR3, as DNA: TGTGCCAGCAGTGAACTGTTAGAAGAGACCCAGTACTTC. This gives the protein CASSELLEETQYF.

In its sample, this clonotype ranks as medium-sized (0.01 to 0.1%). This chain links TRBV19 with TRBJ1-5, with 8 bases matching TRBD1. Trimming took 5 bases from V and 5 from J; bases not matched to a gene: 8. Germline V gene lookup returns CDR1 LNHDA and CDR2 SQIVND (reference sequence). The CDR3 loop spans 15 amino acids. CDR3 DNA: TGTGCCAGTAGTGCCACAGGGGGGGCACATCAGCCCCAGCATTTT. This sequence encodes CASSATGGAHQPQHF.

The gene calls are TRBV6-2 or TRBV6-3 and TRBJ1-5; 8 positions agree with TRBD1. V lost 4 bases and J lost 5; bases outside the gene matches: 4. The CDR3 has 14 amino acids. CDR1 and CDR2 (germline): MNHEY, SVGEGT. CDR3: CASSWTGLDQPQHF. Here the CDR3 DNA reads TGTGCCAGCAGTTGGACAGGGTTGGATCAGCCCCAGCATTTT.

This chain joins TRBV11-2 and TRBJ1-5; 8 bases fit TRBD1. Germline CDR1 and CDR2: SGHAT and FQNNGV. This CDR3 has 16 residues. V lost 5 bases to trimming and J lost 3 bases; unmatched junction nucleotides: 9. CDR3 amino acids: CASSKLGTGNNQPQHF. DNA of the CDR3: TGTGCCAGCAGCAAACTCGGGACAGGCAACAATCAGCCCCAGCATTTT.

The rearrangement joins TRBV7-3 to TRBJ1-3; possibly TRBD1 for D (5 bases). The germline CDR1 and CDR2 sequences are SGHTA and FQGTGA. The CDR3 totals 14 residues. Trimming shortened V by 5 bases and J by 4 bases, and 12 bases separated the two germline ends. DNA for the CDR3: TGTGCCAGCAGCGCCCAGGGATCGGGAAACACCATATATTTT. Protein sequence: CASSAQGSGNTIYF.

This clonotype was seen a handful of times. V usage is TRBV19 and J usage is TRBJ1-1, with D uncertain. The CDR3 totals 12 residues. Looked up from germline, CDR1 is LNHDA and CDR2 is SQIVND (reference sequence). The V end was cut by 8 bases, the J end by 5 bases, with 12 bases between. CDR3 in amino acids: CASSPGGTEAFF. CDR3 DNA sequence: TGTGCCAGTTCCCCTGGAGGTACTGAAGCTTTCTTT.

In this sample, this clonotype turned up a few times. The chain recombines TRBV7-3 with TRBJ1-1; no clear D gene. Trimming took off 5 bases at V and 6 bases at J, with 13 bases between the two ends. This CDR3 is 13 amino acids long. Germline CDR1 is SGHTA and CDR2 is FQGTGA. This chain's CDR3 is CASSANVGAEAFF. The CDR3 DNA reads TGTGCCAGCAGCGCGAACGTCGGCGCTGAAGCTTTCTTT.

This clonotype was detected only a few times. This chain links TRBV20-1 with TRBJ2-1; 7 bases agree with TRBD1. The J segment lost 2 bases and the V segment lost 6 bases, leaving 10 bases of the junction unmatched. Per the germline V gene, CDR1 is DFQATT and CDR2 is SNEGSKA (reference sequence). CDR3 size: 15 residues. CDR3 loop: CSASLDRATYNEQFF. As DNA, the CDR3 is TGCAGTGCCTCCCTCGACAGGGCAACCTACAATGAGCAGTTCTTC.

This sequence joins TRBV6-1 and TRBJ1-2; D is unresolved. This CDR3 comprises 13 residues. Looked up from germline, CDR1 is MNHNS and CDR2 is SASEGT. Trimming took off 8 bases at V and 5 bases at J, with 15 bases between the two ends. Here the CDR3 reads CASEARRLYGYTF. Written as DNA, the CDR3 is TGTGCCAGCGAGGCTCGGAGACTGTATGGCTACACCTTC.

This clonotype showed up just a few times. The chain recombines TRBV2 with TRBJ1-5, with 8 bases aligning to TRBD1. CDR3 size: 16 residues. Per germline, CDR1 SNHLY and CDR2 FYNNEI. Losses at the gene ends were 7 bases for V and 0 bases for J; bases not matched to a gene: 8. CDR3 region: CASTRDRGGSNQPQHF. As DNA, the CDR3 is TGTGCCAGCACCAGAGACAGGGGCGGTAGCAATCAGCCCCAGCATTTT.

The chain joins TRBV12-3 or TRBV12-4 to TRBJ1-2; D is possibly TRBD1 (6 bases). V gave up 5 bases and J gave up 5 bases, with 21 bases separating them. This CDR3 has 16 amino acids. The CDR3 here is CASSPWGQGQGYGYTF. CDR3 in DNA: TGTGCCAGCAGTCCATGGGGTCAGGGACAAGGGTATGGCTACACCTTC.

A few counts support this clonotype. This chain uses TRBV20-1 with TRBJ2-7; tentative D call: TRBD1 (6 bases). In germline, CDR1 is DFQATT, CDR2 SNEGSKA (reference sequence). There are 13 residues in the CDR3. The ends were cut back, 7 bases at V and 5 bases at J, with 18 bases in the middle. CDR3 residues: CSVTAGRGDEQYF. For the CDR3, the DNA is TGCAGTGTTACGGCGGGCAGGGGCGACGAGCAGTACTTC.

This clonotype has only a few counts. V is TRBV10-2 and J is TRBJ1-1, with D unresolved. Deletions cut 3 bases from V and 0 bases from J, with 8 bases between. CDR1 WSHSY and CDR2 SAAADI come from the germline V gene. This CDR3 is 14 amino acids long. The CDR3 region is CASSEPGLNTEAFF. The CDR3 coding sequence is TGCGCCAGCAGTGAACCAGGACTGAACACTGAAGCTTTCTTT.

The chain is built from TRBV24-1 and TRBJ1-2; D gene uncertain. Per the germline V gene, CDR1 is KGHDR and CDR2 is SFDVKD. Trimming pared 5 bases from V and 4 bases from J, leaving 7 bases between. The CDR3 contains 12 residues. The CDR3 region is CATSAGGYGYTF. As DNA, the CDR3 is TGTGCCACCAGTGCGGGCGGCTATGGCTACACCTTC.

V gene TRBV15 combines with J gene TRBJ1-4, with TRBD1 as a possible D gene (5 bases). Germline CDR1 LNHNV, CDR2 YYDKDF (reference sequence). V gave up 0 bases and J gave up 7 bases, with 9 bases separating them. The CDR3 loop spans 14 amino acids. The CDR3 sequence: CATSREQGPEKLFF. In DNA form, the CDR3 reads TGTGCCACCAGCAGAGAGCAGGGTCCTGAAAAACTGTTTTTT.

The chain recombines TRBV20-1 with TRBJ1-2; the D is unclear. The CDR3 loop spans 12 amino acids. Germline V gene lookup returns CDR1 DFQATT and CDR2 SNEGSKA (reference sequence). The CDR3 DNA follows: TGCAGCCCCTCCGGCAGATCGGAAGGCTACACCTTC. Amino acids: CSPSGRSEGYTF.

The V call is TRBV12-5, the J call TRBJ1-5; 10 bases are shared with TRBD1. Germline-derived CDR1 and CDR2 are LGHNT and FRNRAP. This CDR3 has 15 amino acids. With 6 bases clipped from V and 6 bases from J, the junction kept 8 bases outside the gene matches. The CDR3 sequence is CASGAGTGAAQPQHF. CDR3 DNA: TGTGCTAGTGGGGCCGGGACAGGGGCTGCTCAGCCCCAGCATTTT.

CDR3 DNA: TGTGCCAGCAGCCCCAGGAGCGACAGGGGTTATGGCTACACCTTC. Encoded protein: CASSPRSDRGYGYTF. The gene calls are TRBV7-9 and TRBJ1-2; 8 nucleotides line up with TRBD1. Looked up from germline, CDR1 is SEHNR and CDR2 is FQNEAQ (reference sequence). The length of the CDR3 is 15 residues. V trimming: 5 bases; J trimming: 5 bases; junction bases outside the gene matches: 10.

CDR3 in DNA: TGTGCCAGCAGTGCTAGGAACCTTGAGCAGTTCTTC. Translating gives CASSARNLEQFF. The chain recombines TRBV6-1 with TRBJ2-1; no definite D call. CDR3 length: 12 amino acids. The germline V and J ends were trimmed by 4 bases and 9 bases, with 10 bases remaining between them. Germline V gene sequence: CDR1 MNHNS, CDR2 SASEGT.

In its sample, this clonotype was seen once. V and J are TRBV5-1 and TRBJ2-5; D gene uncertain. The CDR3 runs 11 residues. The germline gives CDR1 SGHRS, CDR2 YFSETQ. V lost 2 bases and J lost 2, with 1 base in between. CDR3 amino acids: CASSFQETQYF. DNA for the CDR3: TGCGCCAGCAGCTTTCAAGAGACCCAGTACTTC.